The 16 T cell receptor beta chains listed next were all sequenced from one sample in a study of shared T cell receptors in the human thymus. Only in-frame clones appear in the TCRdb table, and some are missing; sequencing was by immunoSEQ multiplex PCR. The profile shows hundreds of thousands of clones, 70% to 90% of them singletons. In addition, the sample was reused for a study of human thymus T cells.

The source material was thymocytes. The receptors come from a boy in the first two years of life with a congenital heart defect.

The chain is built from TRBV5-1 and TRBJ2-1, with 8 bases that match TRBD2. This CDR3 contains 16 residues. V trimming: 4 bases; J trimming: 2 bases; junction bases outside the gene matches: 8. Germline V gives CDR1 SGHRS, CDR2 YFSETQ. The CDR3 region has the DNA TGCGCCAGCAGCCTCCGAGCGGGAGATCCCTACAATGAGCAGTTCTTC. It specifies CASSLRAGDPYNEQFF. Supplemented by reference TRBV5-1 and TRBJ2-1, the full variable domain reads KAGVTQTPRYLIKTRGQQVTLSCSPISGHRSVSWYQQTPGQGLQFLFEYFSETQRNKGNFPGRFSGRQFSNSRSEMNVSTLELGDSALYLCASSLRAGDPYNEQFFGPGTRLTVL.

This chain uses TRBV19 with TRBJ2-5, with TRBD2 identical over 7 bases. This CDR3 has 16 amino acids. Trimming removed 4 bases from V and 4 bases from J; junction bases left unmatched: 12. Germline V gives CDR1 LNHDA, CDR2 SQIVND (reference sequence). Here the CDR3 DNA reads TGTGCCAGTAGTACCGGACAAGGGGAGGGCCGAGAGACCCAGTACTTC. It is translated as CASSTGQGEGRETQYF.

The chain has TRBV28 and TRBJ2-7, with 9 bases matching TRBD1. V lost 4 bases, J lost 6 bases, and 10 bases stayed unmatched. CDR1 is MDHEN, CDR2 SYDVKM, per germline. The CDR3 loop spans 15 amino acids. The DNA of the CDR3 is TGTGCCAGCAGTTGCCGGGACAGGGAGGTTGGCGAGCAGTACTTC. Protein: CASSCRDREVGEQYF.

This rearrangement joins TRBV4-1 to TRBJ2-2, with 11 bases that match TRBD2. J lost 1 base, V lost 5 bases, and 6 bases had no gene match. This CDR3 has 17 residues. Germline assignment: CDR1 MGHRA and CDR2 YSYEKL. The CDR3 region is CASSYFLAGGNTGELFF. The DNA for the CDR3 is TGCGCCAGCAGCTATTTCCTAGCGGGAGGGAACACCGGGGAGCTGTTTTTT.

The chain employs TRBV27 and TRBJ2-3; TRBD1 might be the D (6 bases). Germline-derived CDR1 and CDR2 are MNHEY and SMNVEV (reference sequence). Trimming removed 0 bases at V and 2 bases at J, with 15 bases between. The CDR3 spans 17 residues. This CDR3 is CASSLSRDNIHTDTQYF. In nucleotides, the CDR3 is TGTGCCAGCAGTTTATCGAGGGACAACATACACACAGATACGCAGTATTTT.

The chain is built from TRBV5-3 and TRBJ2-4; TRBD1 is a possible D gene (5 bases). TRBV5-3 is an ORF for which the function is uncertain. This CDR3 is 13 amino acids long. The germline V and J ends were trimmed by 4 bases and 8 bases, with 13 bases remaining between them. The CDR3 sequence: CARSQGRKHIQYF. The CDR3 nucleotides read TGTGCCAGAAGCCAGGGAAGAAAGCACATTCAGTACTTC.

The V and J genes are TRBV4-2 and TRBJ2-7; D not resolved. From germline, CDR1 is LGHNA and CDR2 YNFKEQ. V shed 2 bases and J shed 3 bases, with 11 bases lying between them. This CDR3 has 14 residues. The CDR3 DNA reads TGTGCCAGCAGCCAAACTGGGCCAGGCTACGAGCAGTACTTC. Protein product: CASSQTGPGYEQYF.

The rearrangement links TRBV11-3 to TRBJ2-7; no reliable D call. The CDR3 totals 14 residues. V lost 1 base and J lost 2, with 9 bases in between. Germline V gene lookup returns CDR1 SGHNT and CDR2 YENEEA. CDR3 in amino acids: CASSLVEEAYEQYF. In DNA form, the CDR3 reads TGTGCCAGCAGCTTAGTCGAAGAGGCCTACGAGCAGTACTTC.

This clone was counted a few times. For the CDR3, the DNA is TGTGCCAGCAGCTTAGAGACTCTAGCGGGGGCATGGGAGCAGTTCTTC. Amino acids: CASSLETLAGAWEQFF. The J gene is TRBJ2-1, the V gene TRBV11-2; TRBD2 matches 10 bases. With V trimmed by 0 bases and J by 10 bases, 9 bases remained unmatched. The CDR3 is 16 residues long. Germline V gene lookup returns CDR1 SGHAT and CDR2 FQNNGV.

The V call is TRBV6-4, the J call TRBJ1-1; tentatively, D is TRBD1 (5 bases). Germline CDR1 and CDR2: MRHNA and SNTAGT. The germline V and J ends were trimmed by 3 bases and 3 bases, with 8 bases remaining between them. The CDR3 runs to 13 residues. CDR3 in DNA: TGTGCCAGCAGTGAAGGGACTGACACTGAAGCTTTCTTT. Encoded protein: CASSEGTDTEAFF.

This chain joins TRBV6-1 and TRBJ1-1; TRBD1 aligns across 7 bases. With 6 bases clipped from V and 4 bases from J, the junction kept 8 bases outside the gene matches. The CDR3 sequence is 14 residues long. Germline V CDR1 and CDR2: MNHNS, SASEGT. This chain's CDR3 is CASSPTGYTTEAFF. CDR3 bases: TGTGCCAGCAGCCCGACAGGGTATACCACTGAAGCTTTCTTT.

The chain carries TRBV7-3 and TRBJ2-7; 14 nucleotides line up with TRBD2. The CDR3 sequence is 17 residues long. Per the germline V gene, CDR1 is SGHTA and CDR2 is FQGTGA. V was pared by 5 bases and J by 1 base, with 7 bases of the junction left unmatched. DNA of the CDR3: TGTGCCAGCAGCGCAGGACTAGCGGGAGGACCTTCCTACGAGCAGTACTTC. Its protein product is CASSAGLAGGPSYEQYF.

This clone was seen only once. The V call is TRBV7-9, the J call TRBJ1-4; 7 positions match TRBD1. Germline values: CDR1 SEHNR, CDR2 FQNEAQ (reference sequence). This CDR3 contains 17 residues. The ends lost 1 base at V and 5 bases at J; junction bases unmatched: 10. CDR3 sequence reads: CASSLDQLTGPNEKLFF. The CDR3 coding sequence is TGTGCCAGCAGCTTAGACCAGTTGACAGGGCCAAATGAAAAACTGTTTTTT.

V is TRBV2 and J is TRBJ1-2; 7 bases align to TRBD1. The trim removed 5 bases at V and 4 bases at J, leaving 4 bases unmatched. The CDR3 is 13 residues long. Germline CDR1 and CDR2: SNHLY and FYNNEI. The chain's CDR3 is CASSRRTGYGYTF. As DNA, the CDR3 is TGTGCCAGCAGTCGGCGGACAGGCTATGGCTACACCTTC.

The V and J genes are TRBV30 and TRBJ2-3; 7 bases agree with TRBD2. Germline V lookup: CDR1 GTSNPN, CDR2 SVGIG (reference sequence). This CDR3 region has 15 residues. V shed 4 bases and J 3 bases; nucleotides not matched to a gene: 10. The CDR3 is CAWTLWAGVTDTQYF. DNA of the CDR3: TGTGCCTGGACTCTTTGGGCGGGAGTGACAGATACGCAGTATTTT.

This clone appeared once. The chain joins TRBV2 to TRBJ2-1; TRBD2 matches 9 bases. The CDR3 runs to 16 residues. The J segment lost 8 bases and the V segment lost 1 base, leaving 9 bases of the junction unmatched. Per the germline V gene, CDR1 is SNHLY and CDR2 is FYNNEI. The CDR3 sequence: CASSEVGGRARDEQFF. As DNA, the CDR3 is TGTGCCAGCAGTGAAGTGGGCGGGAGGGCCAGGGATGAGCAGTTCTTC.